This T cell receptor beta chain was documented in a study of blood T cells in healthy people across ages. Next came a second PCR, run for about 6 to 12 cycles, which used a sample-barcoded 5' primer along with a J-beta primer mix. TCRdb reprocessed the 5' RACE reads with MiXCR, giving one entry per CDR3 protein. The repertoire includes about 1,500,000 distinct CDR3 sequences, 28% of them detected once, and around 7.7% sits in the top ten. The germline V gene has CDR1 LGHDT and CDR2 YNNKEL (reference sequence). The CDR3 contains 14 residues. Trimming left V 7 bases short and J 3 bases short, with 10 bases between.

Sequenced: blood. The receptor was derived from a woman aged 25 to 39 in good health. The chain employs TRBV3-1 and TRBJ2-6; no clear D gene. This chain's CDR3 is CASNRGIGANVLTF. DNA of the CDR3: TGTGCCAGCAACCGAGGTATTGGGGCCAACGTCCTGACTTTC.